A selection of T cell receptor beta chains follows, all from one sample in a study of siplizumab effects on memory and regulatory T cells. TCRdb keeps only in-frame clones here, not all; method: immunoSEQ multiplex PCR. The sample records 37,000 or so clones, more than 80% being singletons. Sequencing was carried out using naive CD4+ T cells sorted from blood. Receptors originate from a human donor in good health. Each CDR3 is given without its conserved first and last residue. The order of the fields is D gene, clone size, V gene, CDR3 protein. The D gene is left open where the match is weak. Clone size is given for some rows only: seen once, a few or many times, or a class if the clone is expanded.

>.|.|TRBV4-1
ASSQDHILSGNTIY
>.|.|TRBV4-1
ASSQLGLAKNIQY
>.|.|TRBV30
AWSPRVGDTEAF
>.|.|TRBV18
ASSPSRGTDTQY
>.|.|TRBV6-5
ASSPEGSSYEQY
>.|.|TRBV10-3
AISDIGDTQY
>.|once|TRBV2
ASGGEEDQPQH
>TRBD2|.|TRBV7-3
ASSGLAGASDTQY
>.|.|TRBV5-1
ASSLGQVDQPQH
>TRBD1|.|TRBV5-1
ASRQTGDYGYT
>.|.|TRBV29-1
SVNPKTGLGNEQF
>.|.|TRBV5-1
APQPHEQY
>.|.|TRBV6-5
ASSQYPHEQY
>.|.|TRBV5-6
ASSAGWDSPLH
>.|once|TRBV19
ASSRAGANYGYT
>TRBD1|.|TRBV28
ASSLLRGLGPRKLF
>.|.|TRBV7-3
ASSPGSGVSEQY
>.|once|TRBV7-9
ASSLGGADEKLF
>.|.|TRBV19
ASRRQQNYGYT
>.|.|TRBV18
ASSPPPGPTEAF
>.|.|TRBV25-1
ASSEAGRTGSEAF
>.|.|TRBV11-2
ASSLGRAGEQY
>.|.|TRBV5-4
ASSSGPRTDEKLF
>.|.|TRBV9
ASSVAAGGAKNIQY
>.|.|TRBV30
AWSSGPSWEQY
>.|few|TRBV28
AIIDSVYGYT
>TRBD2|.|TRBV7-8
ASSLRPAGARANTGELF
>TRBD2|.|TRBV5-1
ASSRAGAAGDSYEQY
>.|.|TRBV18
ASSPEGDADEQF
>TRBD1|.|TRBV29-1
SVAQGVWQPQH
>.|.|TRBV7-2
ASTMGGSYNEQF
>TRBD2|.|TRBV27
ASRSGREFGEQF
>.|once|TRBV23-1
ASSHDNPVGEQF
>.|.|TRBV27
ASSFGGASSSYGYT
>TRBD1|.|TRBV7-3
ASSYGTGLQETQY